This T cell receptor beta chain stems from a study of blood T cell repertoires in COVID-19. About the study: Specimens from acute and convalescent COVID-19 originated in the United States, Italy and Spain. Sources were T cells, B-cell-depleted T cells, or PBMCs; the material itself was cDNA or gDNA.

Enrollees, about 18 to 89 years old, lived in about two dozen US areas. The assay was immunoSEQ multiplex PCR, and TCRdb's table has in-frame clones only and misses some. The sample holds 140,000 to 150,000 clones, 84% seen once. The V gene end was trimmed by 0 bases and the J gene end by 7 bases; junction bases not matched to a gene: 1. This CDR3 contains 13 residues. CDR1 and CDR2 (germline): LGHDT, YNNKEL (reference sequence). The rearrangement joins TRBV3-1 (or the pseudogene TRBV3-2) to TRBJ1-2, with TRBD1 identical over 8 bases. This clonotype was obtained from a woman in her 50s who had been exposed to COVID-19. Sequenced input: PBMCs or T cells enriched from blood (not recorded which). The CDR3 is CASSQDRGLGYTF. The CDR3, as DNA: TGTGCCAGCAGCCAAGACAGGGGGCTTGGCTACACCTTC.